Listed below are T cell receptor beta chains from one sample, sequenced in a study of cytomegalovirus exposure and HLA in healthy donors. Profiling relied on immunoSEQ multiplex PCR, and the TCRdb table lists in-frame clones only, not all of them. Here the sample spans fewer than 90,000 clones, approximately 70% being singletons. The sample comprised PBMCs. The receptors were gathered from a woman aged 45-65 years in good health and CMV-seropositive. The conserved cysteine and the conserved F or W are not part of the CDR3 here. Fields, in order: V gene, CDR3 protein.

v_gene: TRBV5-1
CDR3aa: ASSLNPADTGELF

v_gene: TRBV5-6
CDR3aa: ASSHPDRWGETQY

v_gene: TRBV7-3
CDR3aa: ASSPGSGNQPQH

v_gene: TRBV18
CDR3aa: ASSPGENYGYT

v_gene: TRBV7-2
CDR3aa: ASSEGLLNTEAF

v_gene: TRBV2
CDR3aa: ASSMNGGRPHEQY

v_gene: TRBV29-1
CDR3aa: SVQQGLGYNEQF

v_gene: TRBV19
CDR3aa: ASSQLLGQGETEAF

v_gene: TRBV7-9
CDR3aa: ASSIRRQGGDTEAF

v_gene: TRBV27
CDR3aa: ASSLGTGVHTDTQY

v_gene: TRBV28
CDR3aa: ASTVSGRTYNEQF

v_gene: TRBV5-5
CDR3aa: ASSPGLSNSYNEQF